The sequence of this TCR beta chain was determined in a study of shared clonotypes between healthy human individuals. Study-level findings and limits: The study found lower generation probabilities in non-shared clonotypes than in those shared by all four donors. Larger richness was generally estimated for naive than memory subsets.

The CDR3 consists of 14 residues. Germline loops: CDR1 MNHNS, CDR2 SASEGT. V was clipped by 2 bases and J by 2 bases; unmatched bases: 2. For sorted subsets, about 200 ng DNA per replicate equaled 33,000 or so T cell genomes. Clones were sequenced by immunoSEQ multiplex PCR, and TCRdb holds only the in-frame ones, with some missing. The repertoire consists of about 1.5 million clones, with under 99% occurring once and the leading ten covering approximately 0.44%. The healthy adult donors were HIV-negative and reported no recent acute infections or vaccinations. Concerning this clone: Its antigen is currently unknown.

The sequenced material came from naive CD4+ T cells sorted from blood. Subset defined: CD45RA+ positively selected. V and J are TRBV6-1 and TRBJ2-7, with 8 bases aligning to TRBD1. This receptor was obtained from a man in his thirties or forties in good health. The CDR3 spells CASSEQGATYEQYF. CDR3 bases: TGTGCCAGCAGTGAACAGGGGGCAACCTACGAGCAGTACTTC.